These 27 T cell receptor beta chains were sequenced from one sample in a study of T cells in women clearing cervical HPV infection. TCRdb keeps only in-frame clones here, not all; method: immunoSEQ multiplex PCR. This repertoire includes under 45,000 clones. The sequencing sample was made of blood buffy coat. The receptors derive from a woman between 18 and 75 years old with a cervical HPV16 infection that either progressed to CIN3+ or cleared (not recorded which).

This CDR3 is CASSYIFSPYEQYF. The covered CDR3 bases are TGTGCCAGCAGTTACATCTTTTCCCCTTACGAG. This sequence joins TRBV6-2 or TRBV6-3 and TRBJ2-7; D unresolved. Sequencing ends 3 residues short of the CDR3 end; the germline J gene provides the rest. V lost 2 bases, J lost 4 bases, and 12 bases lay in between. The CDR3 extends over 14 amino acids. The germline CDR1 and CDR2 sequences are MNHEY and SVGEGT.

Details on this clone: The CDR3 goes on 3 residues after the read ends, and that part is filled in from the germline J gene. V usage is TRBV19 and J usage is TRBJ2-5; TRBD1 matches at 8 bases. This CDR3 region has 16 residues. From germline, CDR1 is LNHDA and CDR2 SQIVND (reference sequence). CDR3 DNA (partial): TGTGCCAGTAGCCACCAGGGGGCCGGCAGCACAGATACC. It yields the protein CASSHQGAGSTDT. The whole CDR3 reads CASSHQGAGSTDTQYF.

Comment on this clone: Read sequence stops 3 residues before the CDR3 end, and the germline J gene provides the missing end. The J gene is TRBJ1-5, the V gene TRBV2, with TRBD1 matching over 8 bases. Germline V CDR1 and CDR2: SNHLY, FYNNEI. CDR3 length: 14 amino acids. J gave up 2 bases and V 3 bases, and 0 bases lay outside the gene matches. The sequenced part of the CDR3 DNA is TGTGCCAGCAGTGAGGGACAGGGCAATCAGCCC. Its translation is CASSEGQGNQP. The CDR3 in its entirety is CASSEGQGNQPQHF.

Partial CDR3 DNA: TGTGCCAGCAGCGTAGGGACAGTCCAAGAGACC. This codes for CASSVGTVQET. The whole CDR3 protein is CASSVGTVQETQYF. This chain uses TRBV9 with TRBJ2-5; D perhaps matches TRBD1 (6 bases). The read terminates 3 residues before the CDR3 end, so the remaining end is supplied by the germline J gene. Trimming took 0 bases from V and 1 from J, leaving 7 bases between them. CDR1 SGDLS and CDR2 YYNGEE come from the germline V gene. This CDR3 comprises 14 residues. The full variable domain, with the rest looked up from reference TRBV9 and TRBJ2-5, is DSGVTQTPKHLITATGQRVTLRCSPRSGDLSVYWYQQSLDQGLQFLIQYYNGEERAKGNILERFSAQQFPDLHSELNLSSLELGDSALYFCASSVGTVQETQYFGPGTRLLVL.

Notes on this clone: The read terminates 3 residues ahead of where the CDR3 ends, so the germline J gene completes it. The chain uses TRBV19 and TRBJ2-1; D is perhaps TRBD2 (5 bases). V shed 4 bases and J shed 9 bases, with 13 bases lying between them. Germline loops: CDR1 LNHDA, CDR2 SQIVND (reference sequence). The CDR3 is made up of 13 amino acids. The CDR3 DNA, read in part, is TGTGCCAGTAGTAGAACTTTAGCGACTGAG. Translating gives CASSRTLATE. The full-length CDR3 reads as CASSRTLATEQFF.

Incomplete CDR3 DNA: TGTGCCAGCAGCTTAGGGACAGCTCAAGAGACG. Encoded protein: CASSLGTAQET. The full CDR3 protein reads CASSLGTAQETQYF. This chain uses TRBV11-2 with TRBJ2-3; possibly TRBD1 for D (6 bases). From the germline J gene comes the end of the CDR3, since the read stops 3 residues before it. The germline CDR1 and CDR2 sequences are SGHAT and FQNNGV. CDR3 size: 14 residues.

Concerning this clone: The read gets to within 3 residues of the CDR3 end, and the germline J gene fills in the rest. This rearrangement joins TRBV19 to TRBJ2-1, with TRBD2 as a possible D gene (6 bases). The CDR3 runs to 14 residues. V dropped 3 bases and J dropped 4 bases, with 10 bases sitting between them. Germline CDR1 and CDR2: LNHDA and SQIVND (reference sequence). Here the CDR3 reads CASSMGGQYNEQFF. CDR3 bases read: TGTGCCAGTAGTATGGGGGGTCAGTACAATGAG.

A word on this clone: The sequence runs out 3 residues before the end of the CDR3; the remainder is reconstructed from the germline J gene. The rearrangement joins TRBV12-3 or TRBV12-4 to TRBJ2-1, with D perhaps TRBD1 (6 bases). Trimming stripped 5 bases from V and 3 bases from J, with 11 bases between. The length of the CDR3 is 14 residues. The CDR3 sequence: CASSPRTVYNEQFF. CDR3 bases read: TGTGCCAGCAGTCCTCGGACAGTCTACAATGAG.

Details on this clone: Read coverage stops 3 residues before the CDR3 terminus; the germline J gene supplies the remainder. This chain links TRBV12-3 or TRBV12-4 with TRBJ2-3; tentative D call: TRBD1 (6 bases). This CDR3 comprises 16 residues. Trimming removed 7 bases from V and 4 bases from J, with 21 bases in between. CDR3 in amino acids: CASNRVRGSQPDTQYF. The DNA read from the CDR3 is TGTGCCAGCAACCGTGTTAGGGGGAGCCAGCCAGATACG.

Comment on this clone: The read ends 3 residues before the CDR3 terminus; that terminus is restored from the germline J gene. The V and J genes are TRBV19 and TRBJ1-2; TRBD1 is a possible D gene (5 bases). The CDR3 is made up of 13 amino acids. Germline CDR1 is LNHDA and CDR2 is SQIVND (reference sequence). The CDR3 protein is CATGWGSTDTYTF. The CDR3 bases that were read are TGTGCCACAGGGTGGGGAAGCACAGATACC.

As to this clone: The CDR3 end falls 3 residues outside the read, so it is completed with the germline J gene. The chain is built from TRBV5-4 and TRBJ2-7, with TRBD1 identical over 9 bases. This CDR3 comprises 13 residues. V lost 4 bases and J lost 4; bases outside the gene matches: 3. Per the germline V gene, CDR1 is SGHNT and CDR2 is YYREEE (reference sequence). The covered CDR3 bases are TGTGCCAGCAGCCCCGACAGGGGGTACGAG. This codes for CASSPDRGYE. From start to end, the CDR3 is CASSPDRGYEQYF.

As regards this clone: Read coverage stops 3 residues before the CDR3 terminus; the germline J gene supplies the remainder. The rearrangement links TRBV6-1 to TRBJ2-1, with D uncertain. The germline gives CDR1 MNHNS, CDR2 SASEGT. The length of the CDR3 is 14 residues. Trimming took off 3 bases at V and 7 bases at J, with 13 bases between the two ends. The covered CDR3 bases are TGTGCCAGCAGTGACGACTCCACCGGGAATGAG. Its translation: CASSDDSTGNE. The CDR3 as a whole reads CASSDDSTGNEQFF.

As to this clone: The read ends 3 residues early relative to the CDR3; the germline J gene fills the gap. This chain links TRBV20-1 with TRBJ1-1; TRBD1 might be the D (5 bases). Per the germline V gene, CDR1 is DFQATT and CDR2 is SNEGSKA (reference sequence). CDR3 length: 14 residues. Trimming stripped 1 base from V and 6 bases from J, with 15 bases between. The CDR3 sequence: CSARGAKGSAEAFF. The CDR3 DNA, read in part, is TGCAGTGCTAGAGGCGCCAAGGGGTCCGCTGAA.

Notes on this clone: Coverage ceases 3 residues before the CDR3 finishes, and the germline J gene fills in the end. This chain joins TRBV19 and TRBJ1-2; D perhaps matches TRBD1 (6 bases). This CDR3 spans 12 amino acids. Trimming shortened V by 4 bases and J by 7 bases, and 10 bases separated the two germline ends. Looked up from germline, CDR1 is LNHDA and CDR2 is SQIVND (reference sequence). The covered CDR3 bases are TGTGCCAGTAGTACACAGGGTTTTGGC. It encodes CASSTQGFG. The entire CDR3 sequence reads CASSTQGFGYTF. Variable domain in full (rest from reference TRBV19 and TRBJ1-2): DGGITQSPKYLFRKEGQNVTLSCEQNLNHDAMYWYRQDPGQGLRLIYYSQIVNDFQKGDIAEGYSVSREKKESFPLTVTSAQKNPTAFYLCASSTQGFGYTFGSGTRLTVV.

Details on this clone: The read finishes 3 residues shy of the CDR3 end, and the germline J gene is used to complete it. The rearrangement uses TRBV2 and TRBJ2-1; 11 bases match TRBD2. Germline trimming cut 6 bases from V and 2 bases from J; bases unmatched to any gene: 3. CDR3 size: 15 residues. Per the germline V gene, CDR1 is SNHLY and CDR2 is FYNNEI. CDR3 DNA (partial): TGTGCCAGCAGGGGTAGCGGGGGGGCCTACAATGAG. Protein product: CASRGSGGAYNE. The whole CDR3 protein reads CASRGSGGAYNEQFF.

Note on this clone: The read comes to an end 3 residues before the CDR3 does, leaving the germline J gene to fill in the end. V usage is TRBV30 and J usage is TRBJ2-3; possible D gene TRBD2, 7 bases. CDR3 length equals 14 residues. Germline CDR1 reads GTSNPN; CDR2 reads SVGIG (reference sequence). The CDR3 DNA, read in part, is TGTGCCTGGAGTGGGGGGGGGCCTCAAGAGACG. It codes for CAWSGGGPQET. The whole CDR3 protein reads CAWSGGGPQETQYF. The variable domain in full, completed from reference TRBV30 and TRBJ2-3, reads SQTIHQWPATLVQPVGSPLSLECTVEGTSNPNLYWYRQAAGRGLQLLFYSVGIGQISSEVPQNLSASRPQDRQFILSSKKLLLSDSGFYLCAWSGGGPQETQYFGPGTRLTVL.

About this clone itself: The CDR3 end falls 3 residues outside the read, so it is completed with the germline J gene. The rearrangement uses TRBV19 and TRBJ2-3, with D maybe TRBD2 (5 bases). The CDR3 contains 15 residues. Looked up from germline, CDR1 is LNHDA and CDR2 is SQIVND (reference sequence). CDR3 in amino acids: CASSITSGFNQPQYF. The part of the CDR3 DNA that was read is TGTGCCAGTAGTATCACCAGCGGTTTTAACCAGCCG.

On this clone: Mismatch with germline at one junction end may stem from a read error. The read gets to within 3 residues of the CDR3 end, and the germline J gene fills in the rest. The J gene is TRBJ2-1, the V gene TRBV7-7; weak D call: TRBD1 (6 bases). The CDR3 is made up of 15 amino acids. Germline V gives CDR1 SSHAT, CDR2 FNYEAQ (reference sequence). The sequenced CDR3 bases are TGTGCTAGCAGCCGCCAGGGGAGCTCCTACAATGAG. It specifies CASSRQGSSYNE. Given in full, the CDR3 is CASSRQGSSYNEQFF.

In the case of this clone: Read sequence stops 3 residues before the CDR3 end, and the germline J gene provides the missing end. The chain carries TRBV19 and TRBJ2-1, with 16 positions matching TRBD2. Trimming cost V 3 bases and J 6 bases; bases outside gene matches: 8. This CDR3 region has 18 residues. CDR1 is LNHDA and CDR2 is SQIVND in the germline V gene (reference sequence). Incomplete CDR3 DNA: TGTGCCAGTAGTATGGGGGGAGGGACTAGCGGGAGGGTCAATGAG. It yields the protein CASSMGGGTSGRVNE. The whole CDR3 sequence is CASSMGGGTSGRVNEQFF.

CDR3 region: CASSPPPGLAGVGGANVLTF. CDR3 bases read: TGTGCCAGCTCACCACCGCCGGGACTAGCGGGAGTGGGTGGGGCCAACGTC. The V and J genes are TRBV18 and TRBJ2-6; the match to TRBD2 covers 14 bases. The read finishes 3 residues shy of the CDR3 end, and the germline J gene is used to complete it. Germline lookup yields CDR1 KGHSH and CDR2 LQKENI. The length of the CDR3 is 20 residues. With V trimmed by 0 bases and J by 3 bases, 7 bases remained unmatched.

Of note for this clone: The read terminates 3 residues ahead of where the CDR3 ends, so the germline J gene completes it. The gene calls are TRBV5-1 and TRBJ2-4, with 9 bases aligning to TRBD1. The germline V gene has CDR1 SGHRS and CDR2 YFSETQ. The CDR3 extends over 14 amino acids. CDR3 residues: CASSKGTGTETQYF. CDR3 DNA, as far as it was read: TGCGCCAGCAGCAAGGGGACAGGGACGGAGACT.

Worth noting for this clone: From the germline J gene comes the end of the CDR3, since the read stops 3 residues before it. V gene TRBV19 combines with J gene TRBJ1-2; D is unresolved. The CDR3 spans 15 residues. Germline V CDR1 and CDR2: LNHDA, SQIVND (reference sequence). Partial CDR3 DNA: TGTGCCAGTAGACCCTTCAGCGGGAGCGGCAATGAC. The encoded protein is CASRPFSGSGND. The CDR3 in full is CASRPFSGSGNDYTF.

Concerning this clone itself: The CDR3 end falls 3 residues outside the read, so it is completed with the germline J gene. The chain is built from TRBV20-1 and TRBJ2-3; a weak D match, TRBD1 (7 bases). The CDR3 totals 13 residues. Germline CDR1 and CDR2: DFQATT and SNEGSKA (reference sequence). The CDR3 DNA, read in part, is TGCAGTGCTCTGACAGGGAGGCAAGAGACG. It encodes CSALTGRQET. The CDR3 in full is CSALTGRQETQYF.

A note on this clone: The missing CDR3 end, 3 residues past where the read stops, is filled in from the germline J gene. Other DNA variants within this sample encode the same CDR3. V and J are TRBV18 and TRBJ1-3; 10 bases fit TRBD1. There are 16 residues in the CDR3. The V and J ends lost 2 bases and 2 bases, in that order; junction bases with no gene match: 3. The germline V gene has CDR1 KGHSH and CDR2 LQKENI. CDR3 amino acids: CASSPSGTGAGNTIYF. The covered CDR3 bases are TGTGCCAGCTCACCAAGCGGGACAGGGGCTGGAAACACC.

Comment on this clone: The sequence runs out 3 residues before the end of the CDR3; the remainder is reconstructed from the germline J gene. This rearrangement joins TRBV29-1 to TRBJ2-4; a weak D match, TRBD2 (5 bases). There are 12 residues in the CDR3. Germline assignment: CDR1 SQVTM and CDR2 ANQGSEA. The CDR3 is CSVDGVSYGQYF. CDR3 bases read: TGCAGCGTTGACGGGGTTAGCTATGGT. Filled out from reference TRBV29-1 and TRBJ2-4, the complete variable domain reads SAVISQKPSRDICQRGTSLTIQCQVDSQVTMMFWYRQQPGQSLTLIATANQGSEATYESGFVIDKFPISRPNLTFSTLTVSNMSPEDSSIYLCSVDGVSYGQYFGAGTRLSVL.

Details on this clone: The CDR3 end falls 3 residues outside the read, so it is completed with the germline J gene. This sequence joins TRBV20-1 and TRBJ2-5; 12 positions agree with TRBD2. The CDR3 runs 16 residues. CDR1 and CDR2 from the germline V gene are DFQATT and SNEGSKA (reference sequence). The V gene end was trimmed by 0 bases and the J gene end by 4 bases; junction bases not matched to a gene: 6. Incomplete CDR3 DNA: TGCAGTGCTAGAGACGAGACTAGCGGGAGTCCAGAGACC. As protein: CSARDETSGSPET. The full-length CDR3 reads as CSARDETSGSPETQYF.

Comments on this clone: The read finishes 3 residues shy of the CDR3 end, and the germline J gene is used to complete it. The chain has TRBV11-3 and TRBJ2-1; 9 bases agree with TRBD1. Looked up from germline, CDR1 is SGHNT and CDR2 is YENEEA. The J segment lost 4 bases and the V segment lost 1 base, leaving 2 bases of the junction unmatched. CDR3 size: 15 residues. The covered CDR3 bases are TGTGCCAGCAGCTTAGCGGGACAGGGATACAATGAG. Its translation is CASSLAGQGYNE. The whole CDR3 protein is CASSLAGQGYNEQFF.